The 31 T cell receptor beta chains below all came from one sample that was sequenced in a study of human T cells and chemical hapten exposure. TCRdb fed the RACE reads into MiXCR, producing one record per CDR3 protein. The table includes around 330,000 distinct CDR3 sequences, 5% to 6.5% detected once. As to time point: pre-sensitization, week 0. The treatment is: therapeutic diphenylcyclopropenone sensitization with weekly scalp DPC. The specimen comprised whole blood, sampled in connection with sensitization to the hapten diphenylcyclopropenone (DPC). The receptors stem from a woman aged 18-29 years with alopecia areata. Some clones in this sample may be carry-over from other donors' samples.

CDR3 loop: CASSSGGSGHNEQFF. The CDR3 DNA reads TGTGCCAGTAGTTCTGGGGGCAGTGGGCACAATGAGCAGTTCTTC. The J gene is TRBJ2-1, the V gene TRBV19, with D perhaps TRBD1 (6 bases). The V end lost 5 bases, the J end lost 5 bases, and 16 bases lay between the germline ends. Germline-derived CDR1 and CDR2 are LNHDA and SQIVND (reference sequence). The CDR3 is 15 residues long.

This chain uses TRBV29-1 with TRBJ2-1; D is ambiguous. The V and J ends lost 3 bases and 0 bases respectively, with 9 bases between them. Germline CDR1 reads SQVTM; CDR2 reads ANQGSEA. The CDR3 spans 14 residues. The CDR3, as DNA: TGCAGCGTTGACACAGTCCTCTCCTACAATGAGCAGTTCTTC. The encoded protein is CSVDTVLSYNEQFF.

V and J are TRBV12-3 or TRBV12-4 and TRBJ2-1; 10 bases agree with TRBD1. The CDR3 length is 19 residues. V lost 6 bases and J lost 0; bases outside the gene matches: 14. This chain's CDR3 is CASSSGQGDSLSSYNEQFF. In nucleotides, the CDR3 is TGTGCCAGCAGCTCTGGACAGGGGGACTCTTTAAGCTCCTACAATGAGCAGTTCTTC.

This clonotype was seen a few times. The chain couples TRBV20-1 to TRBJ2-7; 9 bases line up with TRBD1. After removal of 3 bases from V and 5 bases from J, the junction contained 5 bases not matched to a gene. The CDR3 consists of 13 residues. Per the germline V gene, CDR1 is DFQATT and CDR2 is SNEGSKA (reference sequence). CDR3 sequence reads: CSARGTGRDEQYF. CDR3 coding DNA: TGCAGTGCTAGGGGGACAGGGAGGGACGAGCAGTACTTC.

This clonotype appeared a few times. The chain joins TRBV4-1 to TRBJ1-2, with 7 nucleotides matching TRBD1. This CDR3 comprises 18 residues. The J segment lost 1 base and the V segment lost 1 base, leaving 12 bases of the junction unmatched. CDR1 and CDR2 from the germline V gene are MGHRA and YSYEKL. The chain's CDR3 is CASSQVRVEGAGNYGYTF. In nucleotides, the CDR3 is TGCGCCAGCAGCCAAGTGCGGGTTGAGGGGGCTGGTAACTATGGCTACACCTTC.

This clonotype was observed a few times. The CDR3 protein is CSANSNTGANVLTF. CDR3 DNA: TGCAGTGCTAATTCGAACACCGGGGCCAACGTCCTGACTTTC. The V gene is TRBV20-1, the J gene TRBJ2-6; D not certain. The V and J ends lost 4 bases and 4 bases respectively, with 11 bases between them. Germline V gene data show CDR1 as DFQATT and CDR2 as SNEGSKA (reference sequence). The CDR3 covers 14 residues.

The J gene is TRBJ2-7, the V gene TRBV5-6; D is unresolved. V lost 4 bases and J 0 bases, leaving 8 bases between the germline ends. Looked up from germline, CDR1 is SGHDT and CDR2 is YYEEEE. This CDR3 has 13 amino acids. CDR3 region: CASSEVSSYEQYF. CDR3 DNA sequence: TGTGCCAGCAGCGAGGTGAGCTCCTACGAGCAGTACTTC.

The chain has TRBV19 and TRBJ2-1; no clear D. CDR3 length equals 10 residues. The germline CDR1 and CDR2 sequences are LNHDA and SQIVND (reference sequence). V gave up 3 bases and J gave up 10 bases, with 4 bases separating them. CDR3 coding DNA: TGTGCCAGTAGTATCGAAGAGCAGTTCTTC. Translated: CASSIEEQFF.

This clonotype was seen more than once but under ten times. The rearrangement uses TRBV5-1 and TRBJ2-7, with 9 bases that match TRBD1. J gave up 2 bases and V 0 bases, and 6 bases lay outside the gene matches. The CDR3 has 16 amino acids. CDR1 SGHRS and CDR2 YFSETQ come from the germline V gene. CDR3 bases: TGCGCCAGCAGCTTGGCAGCGGGGACAGGGACCTACGAGCAGTACTTC. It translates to CASSLAAGTGTYEQYF.

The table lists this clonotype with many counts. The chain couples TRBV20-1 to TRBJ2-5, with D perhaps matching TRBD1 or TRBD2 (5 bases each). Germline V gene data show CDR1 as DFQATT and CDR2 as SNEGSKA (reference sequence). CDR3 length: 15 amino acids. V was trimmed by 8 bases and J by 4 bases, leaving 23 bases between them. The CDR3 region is CSLVLQTVTRETQYF. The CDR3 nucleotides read TGCAGTTTGGTCCTCCAGACAGTCACTAGAGAGACCCAGTACTTC.

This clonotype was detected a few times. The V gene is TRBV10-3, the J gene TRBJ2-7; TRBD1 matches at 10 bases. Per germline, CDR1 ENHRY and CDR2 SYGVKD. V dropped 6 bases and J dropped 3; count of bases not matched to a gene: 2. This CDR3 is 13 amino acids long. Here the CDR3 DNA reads TGTGCCATCAGCCGGACAGGGGGCTACGAGCAGTACTTC. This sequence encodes CAISRTGGYEQYF.

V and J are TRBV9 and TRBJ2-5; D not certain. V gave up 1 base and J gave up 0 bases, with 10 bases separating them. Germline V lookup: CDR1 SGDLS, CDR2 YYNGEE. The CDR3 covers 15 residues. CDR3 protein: CASSVTPMYQETQYF. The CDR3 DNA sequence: TGTGCCAGCAGCGTAACCCCAATGTACCAAGAGACCCAGTACTTC.

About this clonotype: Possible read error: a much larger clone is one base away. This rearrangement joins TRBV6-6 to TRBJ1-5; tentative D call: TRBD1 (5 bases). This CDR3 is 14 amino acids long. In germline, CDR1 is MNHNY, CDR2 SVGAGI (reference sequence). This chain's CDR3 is CASSYSGEVQLQHF. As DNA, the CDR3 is TGTGCCAGCAGTTACTCGGGGGAGGTCCAGCTCCAGCATTTT.

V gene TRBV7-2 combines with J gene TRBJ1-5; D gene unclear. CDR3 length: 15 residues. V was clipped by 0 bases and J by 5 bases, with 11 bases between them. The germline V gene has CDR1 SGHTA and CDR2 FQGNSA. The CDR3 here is CASSLALGVDQPQHF. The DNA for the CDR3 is TGTGCCAGCAGCTTAGCCCTCGGGGTGGATCAGCCCCAGCATTTT. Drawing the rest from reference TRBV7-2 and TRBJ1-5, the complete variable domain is GAGVSQSPSNKVTEKGKDVELRCDPISGHTALYWYRQSLGQGLEFLIYFQGNSAPDKSGLPSDRFSAERTGGSVSTLTIQRTQQEDSAVYLCASSLALGVDQPQHFGDGTRLSIL.

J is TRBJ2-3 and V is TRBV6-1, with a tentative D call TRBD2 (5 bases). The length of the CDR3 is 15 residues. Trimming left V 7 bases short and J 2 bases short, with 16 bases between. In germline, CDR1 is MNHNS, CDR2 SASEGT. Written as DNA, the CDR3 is TGTGCCAGCACCCGGAGGTTTTCCCCCACAGATACGCAGTATTTT. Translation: CASTRRFSPTDTQYF.

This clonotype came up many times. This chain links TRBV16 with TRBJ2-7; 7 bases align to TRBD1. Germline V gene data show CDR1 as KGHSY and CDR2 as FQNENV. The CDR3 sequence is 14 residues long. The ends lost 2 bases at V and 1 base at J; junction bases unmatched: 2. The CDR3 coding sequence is TGTGCCAGCAGCCAAGGGACAGTTTCCTACGAGCAGTACTTC. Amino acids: CASSQGTVSYEQYF.

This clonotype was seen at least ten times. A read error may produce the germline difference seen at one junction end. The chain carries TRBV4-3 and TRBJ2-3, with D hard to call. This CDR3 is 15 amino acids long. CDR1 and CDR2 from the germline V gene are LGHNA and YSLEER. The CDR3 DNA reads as TGCGCAAGCAGCCAAGATCCCCAAACCACAGATACGCAGTATTTT. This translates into CASSQDPQTTDTQYF.

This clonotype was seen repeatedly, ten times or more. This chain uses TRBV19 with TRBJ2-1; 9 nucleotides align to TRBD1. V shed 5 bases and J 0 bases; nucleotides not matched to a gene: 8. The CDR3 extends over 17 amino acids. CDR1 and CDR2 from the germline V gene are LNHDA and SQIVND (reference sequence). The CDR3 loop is CASSSRTGALSYNEQFF. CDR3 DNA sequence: TGTGCCAGTAGTTCCAGGACAGGGGCCCTCTCCTACAATGAGCAGTTCTTC.

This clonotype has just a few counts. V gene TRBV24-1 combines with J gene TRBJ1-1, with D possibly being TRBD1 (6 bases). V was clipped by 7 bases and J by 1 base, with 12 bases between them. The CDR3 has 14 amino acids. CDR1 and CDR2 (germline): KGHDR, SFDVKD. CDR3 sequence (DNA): TGTGCCACCAGGAAGTCGACAGGGAACACTGAAGCTTTCTTT. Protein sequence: CATRKSTGNTEAFF.

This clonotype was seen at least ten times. The CDR3 bases are TGTGCCAGCAGTATAAGACCGATTTTAGATTATGGCTACACCTTC. This sequence encodes CASSIRPILDYGYTF. This rearrangement joins TRBV3-1 to TRBJ1-2; D not certain. With 6 bases removed from V and 5 bases from J, the gap between germline ends came to 19 bases. CDR1 and CDR2 (germline): LGHDT, YNNKEL (reference sequence). The CDR3 loop spans 15 amino acids.

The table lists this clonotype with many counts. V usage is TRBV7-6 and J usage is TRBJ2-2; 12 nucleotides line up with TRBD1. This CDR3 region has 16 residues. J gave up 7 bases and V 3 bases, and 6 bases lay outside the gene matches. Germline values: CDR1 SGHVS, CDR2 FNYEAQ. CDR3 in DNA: TGTGCCAGCAGCTTGGGACAGGGGGCGACGGGCGGGGAGCTGTTTTTT. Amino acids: CASSLGQGATGGELFF. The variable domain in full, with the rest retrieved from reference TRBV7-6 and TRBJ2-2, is GAGVSQSPRYKVTKRGQDVALRCDPISGHVSLYWYRQALGQGPEFLTYFNYEAQQDKSGLPNDRFSAERPEGSISTLTIQRTEQRDSAMYRCASSLGQGATGGELFFGEGSRLTVL.

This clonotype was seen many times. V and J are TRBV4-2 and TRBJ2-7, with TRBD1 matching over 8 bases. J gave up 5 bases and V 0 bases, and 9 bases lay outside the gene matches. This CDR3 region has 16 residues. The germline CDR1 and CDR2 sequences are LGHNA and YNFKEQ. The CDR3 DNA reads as TGTGCCAGCAGCCAAGATCGAGGGACAGGCCACCACGAGCAGTACTTC. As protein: CASSQDRGTGHHEQYF.

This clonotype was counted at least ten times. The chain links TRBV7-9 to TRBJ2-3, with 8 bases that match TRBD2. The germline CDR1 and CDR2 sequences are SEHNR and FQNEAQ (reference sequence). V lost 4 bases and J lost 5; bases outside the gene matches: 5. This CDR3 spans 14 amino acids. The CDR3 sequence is CASSSSGGVDTQYF. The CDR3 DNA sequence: TGTGCCAGCAGCTCCAGCGGGGGTGTAGATACGCAGTATTTT.

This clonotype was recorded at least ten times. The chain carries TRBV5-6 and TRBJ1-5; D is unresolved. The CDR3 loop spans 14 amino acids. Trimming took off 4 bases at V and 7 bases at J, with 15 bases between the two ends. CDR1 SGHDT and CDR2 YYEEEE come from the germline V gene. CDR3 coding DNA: TGTGCCAGCAGCACCGGCGGGGTCGGCCAGCCCCAGCATTTT. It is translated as CASSTGGVGQPQHF.

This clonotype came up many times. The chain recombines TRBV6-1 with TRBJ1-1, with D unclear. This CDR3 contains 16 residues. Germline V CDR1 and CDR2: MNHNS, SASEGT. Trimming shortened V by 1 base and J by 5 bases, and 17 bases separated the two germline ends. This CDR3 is CASSEGWGRLETEAFF. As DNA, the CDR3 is TGTGCCAGCAGTGAAGGATGGGGTCGGTTGGAAACTGAAGCTTTCTTT.

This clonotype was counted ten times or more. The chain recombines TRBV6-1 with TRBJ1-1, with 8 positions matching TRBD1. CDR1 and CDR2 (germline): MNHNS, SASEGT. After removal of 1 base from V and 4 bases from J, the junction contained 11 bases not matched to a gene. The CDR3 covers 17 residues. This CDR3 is CASSEDPHRGERTEAFF. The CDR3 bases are TGTGCCAGCAGTGAAGATCCCCACAGGGGGGAACGCACTGAAGCTTTCTTT.

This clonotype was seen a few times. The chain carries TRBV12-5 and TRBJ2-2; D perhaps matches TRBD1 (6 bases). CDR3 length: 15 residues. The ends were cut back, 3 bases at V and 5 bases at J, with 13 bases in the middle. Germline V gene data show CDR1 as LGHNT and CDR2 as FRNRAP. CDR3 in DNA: TGTGCTAGTGGTTTTCTAAAACAGGGTACCGGGGAGCTGTTTTTT. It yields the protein CASGFLKQGTGELFF.

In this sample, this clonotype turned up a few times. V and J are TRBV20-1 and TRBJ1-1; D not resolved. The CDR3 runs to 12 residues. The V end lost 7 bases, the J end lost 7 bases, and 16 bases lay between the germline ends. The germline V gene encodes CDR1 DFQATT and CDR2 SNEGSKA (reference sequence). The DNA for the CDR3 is TGCAGTGGTAGTCCCGACGAGGATGAAGCTTTCTTT. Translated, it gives CSGSPDEDEAFF.

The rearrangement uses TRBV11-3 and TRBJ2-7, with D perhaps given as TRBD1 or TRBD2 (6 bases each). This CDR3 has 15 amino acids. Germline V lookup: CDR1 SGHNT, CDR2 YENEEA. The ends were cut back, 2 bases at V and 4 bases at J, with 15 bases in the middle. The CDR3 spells CASSLLPGAGYEQYF. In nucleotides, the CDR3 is TGTGCCAGCAGCTTATTACCAGGGGCGGGGTACGAGCAGTACTTC.

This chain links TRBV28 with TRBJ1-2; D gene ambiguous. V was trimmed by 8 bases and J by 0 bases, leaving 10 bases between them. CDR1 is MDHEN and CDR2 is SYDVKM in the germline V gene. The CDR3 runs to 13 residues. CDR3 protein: CASGPQANYGYTF. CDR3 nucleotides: TGTGCCAGCGGTCCCCAGGCTAACTATGGCTACACCTTC.

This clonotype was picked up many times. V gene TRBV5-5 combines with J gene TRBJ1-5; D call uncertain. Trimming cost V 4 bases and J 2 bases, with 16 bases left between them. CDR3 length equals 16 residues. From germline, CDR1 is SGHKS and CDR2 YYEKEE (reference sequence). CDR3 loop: CASSPVYLAGNQPQHF. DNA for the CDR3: TGTGCCAGCAGCCCGGTCTATTTAGCGGGCAATCAGCCCCAGCATTTT.